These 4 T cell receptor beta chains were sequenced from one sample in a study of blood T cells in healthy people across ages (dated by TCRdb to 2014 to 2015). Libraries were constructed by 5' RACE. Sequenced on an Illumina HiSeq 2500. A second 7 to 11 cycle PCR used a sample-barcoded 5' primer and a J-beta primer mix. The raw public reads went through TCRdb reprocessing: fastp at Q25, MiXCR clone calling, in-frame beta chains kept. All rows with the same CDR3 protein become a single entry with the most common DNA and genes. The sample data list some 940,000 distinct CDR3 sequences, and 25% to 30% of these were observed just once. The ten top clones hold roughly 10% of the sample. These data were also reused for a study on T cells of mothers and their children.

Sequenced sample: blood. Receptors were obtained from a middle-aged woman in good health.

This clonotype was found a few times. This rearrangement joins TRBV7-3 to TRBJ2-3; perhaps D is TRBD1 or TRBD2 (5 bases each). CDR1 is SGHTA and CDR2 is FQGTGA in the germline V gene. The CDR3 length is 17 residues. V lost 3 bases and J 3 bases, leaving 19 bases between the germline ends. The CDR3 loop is CASSFFSRDWGTDTQYF. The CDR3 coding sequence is TGTGCCAGCAGCTTTTTTTCCAGGGATTGGGGGACAGATACGCAGTATTTT.

DNA for the CDR3: TGCAGTGCTGGTTCCGGGACAGGTGTCTACGAGCAGTACTTC. This codes for CSAGSGTGVYEQYF. The chain employs TRBV20-1 and TRBJ2-7; 8 nucleotides align to TRBD1. This CDR3 region has 14 residues. Germline values: CDR1 DFQATT, CDR2 SNEGSKA (reference sequence). Unmatched junction bases numbered 9, after V lost 5 bases and J lost 3 bases.

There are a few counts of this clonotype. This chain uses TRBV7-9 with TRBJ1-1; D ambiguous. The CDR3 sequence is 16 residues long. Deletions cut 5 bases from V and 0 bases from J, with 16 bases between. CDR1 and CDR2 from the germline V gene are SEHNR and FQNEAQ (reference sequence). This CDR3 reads CASSHPGNRLNTEAFF. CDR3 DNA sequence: TGTGCCAGCAGCCACCCGGGGAACCGTTTGAACACTGAAGCTTTCTTT.

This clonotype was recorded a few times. CDR3 coding DNA: TGTGCCAGCAGTTACTCGGGCGCTGAGGTTGAGCAGTTCTTC. Translating gives CASSYSGAEVEQFF. This chain joins TRBV6-6 and TRBJ2-1; the D is unclear. CDR1 and CDR2 from the germline V gene are MNHNY and SVGAGI (reference sequence). The CDR3 loop spans 14 amino acids. V shed 0 bases and J shed 9 bases, with 12 bases lying between them.